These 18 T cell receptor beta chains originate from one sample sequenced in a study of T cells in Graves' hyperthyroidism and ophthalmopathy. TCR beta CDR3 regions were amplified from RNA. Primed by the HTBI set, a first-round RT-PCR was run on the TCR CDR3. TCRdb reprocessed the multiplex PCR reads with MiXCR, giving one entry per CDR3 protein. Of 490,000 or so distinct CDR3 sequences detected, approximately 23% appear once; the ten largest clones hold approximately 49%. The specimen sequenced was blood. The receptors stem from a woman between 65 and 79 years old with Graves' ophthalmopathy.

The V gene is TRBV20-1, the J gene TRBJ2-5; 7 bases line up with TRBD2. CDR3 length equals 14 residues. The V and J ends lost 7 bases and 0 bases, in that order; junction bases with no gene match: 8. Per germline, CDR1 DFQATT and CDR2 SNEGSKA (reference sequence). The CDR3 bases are TGCAGTGGACTGGGGGGAGGGGACCAAGAGACCCAGTACTTC. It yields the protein CSGLGGGDQETQYF.

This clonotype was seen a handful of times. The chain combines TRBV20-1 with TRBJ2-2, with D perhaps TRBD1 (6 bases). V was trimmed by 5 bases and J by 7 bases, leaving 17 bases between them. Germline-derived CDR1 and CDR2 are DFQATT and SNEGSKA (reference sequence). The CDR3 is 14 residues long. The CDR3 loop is CSALRGWGSGELFF. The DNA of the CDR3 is TGCAGTGCTCTCAGGGGATGGGGTAGCGGGGAGCTGTTTTTT.

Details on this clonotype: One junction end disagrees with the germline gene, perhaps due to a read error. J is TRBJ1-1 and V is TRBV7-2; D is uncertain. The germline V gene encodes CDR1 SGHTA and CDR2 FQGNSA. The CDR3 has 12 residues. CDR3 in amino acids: CASSLSNTETFF. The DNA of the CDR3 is TGTGCCAGCAGCTTATCCAACACTGAAACTTTCTTT.

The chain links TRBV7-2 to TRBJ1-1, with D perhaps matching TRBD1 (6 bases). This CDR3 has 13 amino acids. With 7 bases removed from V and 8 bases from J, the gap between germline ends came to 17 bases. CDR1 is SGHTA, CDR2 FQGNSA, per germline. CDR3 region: CASIKRGGGEAFF. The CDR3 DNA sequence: TGTGCCAGCATCAAGAGGGGGGGGGGGGAAGCTTTCTTT.

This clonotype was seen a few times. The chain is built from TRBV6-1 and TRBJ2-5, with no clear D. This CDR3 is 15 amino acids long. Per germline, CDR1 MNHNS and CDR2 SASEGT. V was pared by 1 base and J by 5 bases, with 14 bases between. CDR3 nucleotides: TGTGCCAGCAGTGAAGGGGCGGCTCCCCGGGAGACCCAGTACTTC. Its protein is CASSEGAAPRETQYF.

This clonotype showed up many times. CDR3 sequence reads: CASSYSGIQRKTQYF. For the CDR3, the DNA is TGTGCCAGCAGTTACTCGGGGATACAAAGAAAGACCCAGTACTTC. The rearrangement links TRBV6-2 or TRBV6-3 to TRBJ2-5; D not certain. This CDR3 is built from 15 residues. Germline assignment: CDR1 MNHEY and CDR2 SVGEGT. V shed 0 bases and J shed 6 bases, with 14 bases lying between them.

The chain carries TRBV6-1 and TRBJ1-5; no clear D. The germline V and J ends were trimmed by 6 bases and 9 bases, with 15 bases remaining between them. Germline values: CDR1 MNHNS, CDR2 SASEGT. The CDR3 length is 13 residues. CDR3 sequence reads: CASRDPVAGPQHF. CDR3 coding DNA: TGTGCCAGCAGGGACCCGGTCGCGGGGCCCCAGCATTTT.

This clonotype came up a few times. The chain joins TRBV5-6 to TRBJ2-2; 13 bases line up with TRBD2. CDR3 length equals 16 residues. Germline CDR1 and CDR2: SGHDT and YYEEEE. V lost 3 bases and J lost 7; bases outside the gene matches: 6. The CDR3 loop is CASSWGTSGIGGELFF. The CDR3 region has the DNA TGTGCCAGCAGCTGGGGGACTAGCGGGATTGGCGGGGAGCTGTTTTTT.

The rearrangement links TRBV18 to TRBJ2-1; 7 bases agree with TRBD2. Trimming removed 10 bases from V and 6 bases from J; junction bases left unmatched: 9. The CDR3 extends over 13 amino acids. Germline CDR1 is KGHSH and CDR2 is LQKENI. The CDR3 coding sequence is TGTGCCACCTCGGCGGGAGTGGTCAATGAGCAGTTCTTC. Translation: CATSAGVVNEQFF.

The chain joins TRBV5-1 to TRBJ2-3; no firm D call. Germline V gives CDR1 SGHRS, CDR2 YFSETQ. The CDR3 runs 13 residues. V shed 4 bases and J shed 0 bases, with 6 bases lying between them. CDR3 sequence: CASSDGSTDTQYF. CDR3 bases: TGCGCCAGCAGCGACGGCAGCACAGATACGCAGTATTTT. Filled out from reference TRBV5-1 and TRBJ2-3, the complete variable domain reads KAGVTQTPRYLIKTRGQQVTLSCSPISGHRSVSWYQQTPGQGLQFLFEYFSETQRNKGNFPGRFSGRQFSNSRSEMNVSTLELGDSALYLCASSDGSTDTQYFGPGTRLTVL.

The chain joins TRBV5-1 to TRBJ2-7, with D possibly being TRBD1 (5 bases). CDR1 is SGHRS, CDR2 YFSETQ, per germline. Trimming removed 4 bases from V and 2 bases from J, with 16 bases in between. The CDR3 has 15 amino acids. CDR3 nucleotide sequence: TGCGCCAGCAGCCCGTGGACAAGTATTACCTACGAGCAGTACTTC. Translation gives CASSPWTSITYEQYF. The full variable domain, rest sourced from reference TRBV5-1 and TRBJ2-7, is KAGVTQTPRYLIKTRGQQVTLSCSPISGHRSVSWYQQTPGQGLQFLFEYFSETQRNKGNFPGRFSGRQFSNSRSEMNVSTLELGDSALYLCASSPWTSITYEQYFGPGTRLTVT.

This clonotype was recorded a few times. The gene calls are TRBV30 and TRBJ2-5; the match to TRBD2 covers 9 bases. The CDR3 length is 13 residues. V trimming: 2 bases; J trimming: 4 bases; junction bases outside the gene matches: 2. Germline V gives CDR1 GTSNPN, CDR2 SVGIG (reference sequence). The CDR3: CAWSPLAGETQYF. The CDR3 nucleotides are TGTGCCTGGAGTCCACTAGCGGGAGAGACCCAGTACTTC.

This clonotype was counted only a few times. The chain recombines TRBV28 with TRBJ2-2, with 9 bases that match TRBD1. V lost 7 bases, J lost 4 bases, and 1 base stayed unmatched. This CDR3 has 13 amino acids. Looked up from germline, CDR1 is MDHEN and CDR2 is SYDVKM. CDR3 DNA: TGTGCCAGCAAGACAGGGGGCACCGGGGAGCTGTTTTTT. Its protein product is CASKTGGTGELFF.

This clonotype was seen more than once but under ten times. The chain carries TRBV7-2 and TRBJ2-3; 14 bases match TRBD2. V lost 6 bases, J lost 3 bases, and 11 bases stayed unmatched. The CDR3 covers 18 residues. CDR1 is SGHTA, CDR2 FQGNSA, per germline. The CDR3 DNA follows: TGTGCCAGCAGTCGGGGACTAGCGGGAGTATATGATACAGATACGCAGTATTTT. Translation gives CASSRGLAGVYDTDTQYF.

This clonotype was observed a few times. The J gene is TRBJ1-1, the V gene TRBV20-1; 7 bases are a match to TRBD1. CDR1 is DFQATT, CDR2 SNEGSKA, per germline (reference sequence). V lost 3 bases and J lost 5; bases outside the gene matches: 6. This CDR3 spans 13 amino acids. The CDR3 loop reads CSARGQRGTEAFF. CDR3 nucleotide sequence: TGCAGTGCTAGGGGACAGCGAGGGACTGAAGCTTTCTTT.

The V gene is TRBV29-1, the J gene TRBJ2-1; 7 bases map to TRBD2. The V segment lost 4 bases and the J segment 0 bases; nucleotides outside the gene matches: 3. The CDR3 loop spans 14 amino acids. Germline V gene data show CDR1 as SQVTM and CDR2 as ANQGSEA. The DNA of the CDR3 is TGCAGCGTTGGGGAGGGTCCCTCCTACAATGAGCAGTTCTTC. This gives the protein CSVGEGPSYNEQFF.

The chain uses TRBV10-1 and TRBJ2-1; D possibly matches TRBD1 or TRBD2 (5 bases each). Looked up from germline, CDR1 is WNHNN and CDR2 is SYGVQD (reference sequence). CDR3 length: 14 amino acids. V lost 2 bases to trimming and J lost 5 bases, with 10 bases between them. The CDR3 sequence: CASSEASRDNEQFF. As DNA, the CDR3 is TGCGCCAGCAGTGAGGCTAGCAGGGACAATGAGCAGTTCTTC.

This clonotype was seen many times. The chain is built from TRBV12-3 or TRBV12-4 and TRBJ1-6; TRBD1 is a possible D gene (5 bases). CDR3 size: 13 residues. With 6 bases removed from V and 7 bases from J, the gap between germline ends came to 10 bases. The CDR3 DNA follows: TGTGCCAGCAGAACGACAGCCAATTCACCCCTCCACTTT. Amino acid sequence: CASRTTANSPLHF.